This TCR beta chain was identified in a study of early T cells in non-severe SARS-CoV-2 infection. Attached unique molecular identifiers marked individual cDNA molecules. TCRdb fed the 5' RACE reads into MiXCR, producing one record per CDR3 protein. The data show tens of thousands of distinct CDR3 sequences, around 4% seen once. J was trimmed by 6 bases and V by 6 bases; bases with no gene match: 6. There are 14 residues in the CDR3. This clonotype was seen many times. The TCR sequence derives from an adult who was a healthcare worker with PCR-confirmed SARS-CoV-2 infection or an uninfected control (not recorded which). V is TRBV12-3 or TRBV12-4 and J is TRBJ2-2, with 8 nucleotides matching TRBD1. Input material: whole blood. The CDR3 nucleotides are TGTGCCAGCAGGGCACAGGGGGGCGCCGGGGAGCTGTTTTTT. Translating it yields CASRAQGGAGELFF.